The clone carrying this TCR beta chain was seen only once. The antigen is unknown. This specimen belongs to a study of cytomegalovirus exposure and HLA in healthy donors. With 60 Vbeta and 13 Jbeta primers, the PCR was carried out. TCRdb keeps only in-frame clones here, not all; method: immunoSEQ multiplex PCR. The sample has about 52,000 clones; around three fifths are singletons. Notes on the study in general: In a later analysis, an Asian-associated ancestry cluster reportedly showed fewer N-insertions than the roughly 700-donor mean. Among the most significant clusters, several appeared linked to common viral pathogens in a later analysis. What was likely a sequencing artifact was a cluster of highly shared sequence variants.

Looked up from germline, CDR1 is ENHRY and CDR2 is SYGVKD. This CDR3 is 14 amino acids long. Trimming removed 3 bases from V and 0 bases from J, with 9 bases in between. The clonotype comes from a human donor in good health. Input material: PBMCs. The chain uses TRBV10-3 and TRBJ2-7; perhaps TRBD2 as D (5 bases). CDR3 loop: CAISDSTSSYEQYF. CDR3 bases: TGTGCCATCAGTGATAGCACTAGCTCCTACGAGCAGTACTTC.